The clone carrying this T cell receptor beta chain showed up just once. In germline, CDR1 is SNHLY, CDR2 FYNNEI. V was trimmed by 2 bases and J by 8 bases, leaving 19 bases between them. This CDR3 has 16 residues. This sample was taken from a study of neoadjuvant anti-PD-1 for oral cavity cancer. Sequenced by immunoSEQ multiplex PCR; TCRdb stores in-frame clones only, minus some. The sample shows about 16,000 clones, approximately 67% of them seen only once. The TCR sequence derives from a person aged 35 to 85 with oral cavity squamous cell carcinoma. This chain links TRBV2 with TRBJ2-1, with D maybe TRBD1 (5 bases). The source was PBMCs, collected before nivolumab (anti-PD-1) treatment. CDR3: CASSETQGLGSDEQFF. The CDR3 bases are TGTGCCAGCAGTGAAACTCAGGGATTGGGATCGGATGAGCAGTTCTTC.